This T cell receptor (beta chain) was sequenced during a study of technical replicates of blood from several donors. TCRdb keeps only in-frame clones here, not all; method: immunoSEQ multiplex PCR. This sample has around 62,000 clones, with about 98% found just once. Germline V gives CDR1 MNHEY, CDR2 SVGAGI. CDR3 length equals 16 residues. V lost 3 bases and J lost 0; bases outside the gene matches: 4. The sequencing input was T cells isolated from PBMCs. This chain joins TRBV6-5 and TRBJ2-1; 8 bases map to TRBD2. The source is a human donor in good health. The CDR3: CASSYTSGSSYNEQFF. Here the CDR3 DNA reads TGTGCCAGCAGTTATACGAGCGGGAGCTCCTACAATGAGCAGTTCTTC.